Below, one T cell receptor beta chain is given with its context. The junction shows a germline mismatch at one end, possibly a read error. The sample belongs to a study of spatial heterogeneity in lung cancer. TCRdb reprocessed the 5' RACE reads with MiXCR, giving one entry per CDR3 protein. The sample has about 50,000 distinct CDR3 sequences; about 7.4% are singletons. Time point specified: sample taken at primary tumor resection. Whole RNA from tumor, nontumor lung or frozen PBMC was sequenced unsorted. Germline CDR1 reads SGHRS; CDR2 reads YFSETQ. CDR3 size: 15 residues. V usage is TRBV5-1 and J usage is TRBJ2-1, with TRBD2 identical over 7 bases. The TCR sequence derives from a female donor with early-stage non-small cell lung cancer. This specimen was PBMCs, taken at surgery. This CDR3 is CASSPAGGYGDEKFF. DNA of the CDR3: TGCGCCAGCAGCCCCGCCGGGGGGTATGGTGATGAGAAGTTCTTC.